This entry concerns a single T cell receptor (beta chain). Its matching antigen is unknown. A single record per CDR3 protein comes from TCRdb applying MiXCR to the reads. Among almost 550,000 distinct CDR3 sequences listed, approximately 15% were seen once. The sample comes from a study of T cell repertoires in cytomegalovirus infection. Overall study: Matching HLA type and CMV infection were both indicated by public TCR beta signatures.

Study observations and caveats: Identification of carriers of CMV plus the relevant HLA was achieved through cumulative public TCR beta family frequency. Clonotype analysis showed dominance of the ex vivo response by HLA-C-restricted CMV-specific TCR beta clonotypes.

V was clipped by 7 bases and J by 2 bases, with 3 bases between them. This CDR3 contains 11 residues. Sequenced input: CD8+ T cells from PBMCs. The sequence came from a human donor in good health (CMV status not recorded). Some clones in this sample may be carry-over from other donors' samples. V gene TRBV12-3 or TRBV12-4 combines with J gene TRBJ1-3; D ambiguous. Here the CDR3 DNA reads TGTGCCAGCACGCCTGGAAACACCATATATTTT. Amino acids: CASTPGNTIYF.